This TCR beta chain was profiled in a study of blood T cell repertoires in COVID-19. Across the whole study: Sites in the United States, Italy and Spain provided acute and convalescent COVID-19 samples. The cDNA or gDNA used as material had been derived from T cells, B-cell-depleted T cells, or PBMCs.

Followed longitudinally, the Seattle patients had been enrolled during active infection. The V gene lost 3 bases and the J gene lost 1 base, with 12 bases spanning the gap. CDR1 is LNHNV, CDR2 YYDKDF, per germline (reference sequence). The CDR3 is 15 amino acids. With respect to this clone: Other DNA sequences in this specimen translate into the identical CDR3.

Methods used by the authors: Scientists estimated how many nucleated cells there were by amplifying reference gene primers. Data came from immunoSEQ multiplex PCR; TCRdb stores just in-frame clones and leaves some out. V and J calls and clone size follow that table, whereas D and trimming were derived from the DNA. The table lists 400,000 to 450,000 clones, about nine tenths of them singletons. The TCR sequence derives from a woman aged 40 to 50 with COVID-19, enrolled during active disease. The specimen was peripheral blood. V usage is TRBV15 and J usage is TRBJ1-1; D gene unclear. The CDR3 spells CATSSHRTSNTEAFF. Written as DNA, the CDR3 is TGTGCCACCAGCAGTCACAGAACCTCGAACACTGAAGCTTTCTTT.